This T cell receptor beta chain was retrieved from a study of blood T cell repertoires in COVID-19. On the study more broadly: PBMCs, B-cell-depleted T cells, or T cells provided the cDNA or gDNA that made up the material.

The CDR3 is made up of 14 amino acids. With V trimmed by 5 bases and J by 5 bases, 7 bases remained unmatched. CDR1 and CDR2 (germline): SGHRS, YFSETQ. As handled by the study authors: How many nucleated cells were present was estimated from reference gene primer amplification. Assay: immunoSEQ multiplex PCR; the TCRdb copy retains only in-frame clones and omits some. D and trimming come from the DNA, and the V and J calls and clone size come from that table. The sample lists some 29,000 clones, around 85% occurring once. It was during active infection that Seattle patients were enrolled and then longitudinally followed.

The sample was peripheral blood. This sequence originates from a woman aged 80 or older with COVID-19, enrolled during active disease. The rearrangement links TRBV5-1 to TRBJ2-5, with 9 bases fitting TRBD1. CDR3 amino acids: CASSNPDRGETQYF. In DNA, the CDR3 is TGCGCCAGCAGTAATCCGGACAGGGGTGAGACCCAGTACTTC.